This passage covers 29 T cell receptor beta chains from one sample sequenced in a study of spatial heterogeneity in lung cancer. Each CDR3 protein is one row after TCRdb ran MiXCR on the 5' RACE reads. The table has 15,000 or so distinct CDR3 sequences, 19% seen once. Time point in this sample: blood at routine non-recurrence follow-up after resection. This specimen was PBMCs, taken at follow-up. The source of these receptors is a male donor with early-stage non-small cell lung cancer.

A word on this clonotype: Germline is not matched at one junction end, which may reflect a read error. The rearrangement joins TRBV18 to TRBJ2-5; D is tentatively TRBD1 or TRBD2 (5 bases each). Germline assignment: CDR1 KGHSH and CDR2 LQKENI. The length of the CDR3 is 15 residues. CDR3 amino acids: CASSLQVMGRETQHF. The CDR3 region has the DNA TGTGCCAGCTCACTGCAGGTTATGGGACGAGAGACCCAGCACTTC.

The chain couples TRBV6-2 or TRBV6-3 to TRBJ2-7; 7 bases agree with TRBD1. The CDR3 runs to 14 residues. After removal of 6 bases from V and 2 bases from J, the junction contained 7 bases not matched to a gene. Germline V gene data show CDR1 as MNHEY and CDR2 as SVGEGT. CDR3 bases: TGTGCCAGCAGGCCGTGGACAGGTCCCTACGAGCAGTACTTC. Translating gives CASRPWTGPYEQYF.

The rearrangement links TRBV7-2 to TRBJ2-5; D ambiguous. Trimming pared 7 bases from V and 2 bases from J, leaving 14 bases between. The germline V gene has CDR1 SGHTA and CDR2 FQGNSA. The CDR3 has 14 residues. CDR3 loop: CASTPTGVQETQYF. CDR3 in DNA: TGTGCCAGCACCCCCACTGGGGTTCAAGAGACCCAGTACTTC.

This chain uses TRBV20-1 with TRBJ2-1; 7 bases line up with TRBD2. V was pared by 6 bases and J by 5 bases, with 10 bases of the junction left unmatched. Germline V gene lookup returns CDR1 DFQATT and CDR2 SNEGSKA (reference sequence). The length of the CDR3 is 14 residues. For the CDR3, the DNA is TGCAGTGCGATCCAGACGGGGGGTAACAATGAGCAGTTCTTC. As protein: CSAIQTGGNNEQFF.

Remarks on this clonotype: This may arise from a read error, as a much more abundant clone is one base away. This chain joins TRBV3-1 and TRBJ2-1; D call uncertain. CDR3 length: 12 residues. Per the germline V gene, CDR1 is LGHDT and CDR2 is YNNKEL (reference sequence). CDR3 bases: TGTGCCAGCAGCCATAAAGGCTATGAGCTGTTCTTC. This encodes CASSHKGYELFF.

The chain is built from TRBV7-2 and TRBJ1-6; D remains unclear. The germline V and J ends were trimmed by 5 bases and 5 bases, with 19 bases remaining between them. CDR3 length equals 17 residues. Germline V CDR1 and CDR2: SGHTA, FQGNSA. CDR3 nucleotides: TGTGCCAGCAGCCGAGTGTCACTGATGAGGGATAATTCACCCCTCCACTTT. This translates into CASSRVSLMRDNSPLHF.

This clonotype was seen a handful of times. The V call is TRBV18, the J call TRBJ1-1; 10 bases fit TRBD1. The junction had 8 bases not matched to a gene; V was cut back by 5 bases and J by 5 bases. This CDR3 has 15 amino acids. The germline CDR1 and CDR2 sequences are KGHSH and LQKENI. In nucleotides, the CDR3 is TGTGCCAGCTCATCAAGACAGGGGGCAGATACTGAAGCTTTCTTT. Amino acid sequence: CASSSRQGADTEAFF.

Concerning this clonotype itself: This sequence may be a read error, since a much larger clone differs from it by one base. The chain combines TRBV2 with TRBJ2-5; the match to TRBD1 covers 9 bases. CDR3 size: 12 residues. Germline V gives CDR1 SNHLY, CDR2 FYNNEI. V dropped 6 bases and J dropped 7; count of bases not matched to a gene: 3. Here the CDR3 DNA reads TGTGCCAGCAGAGGGACAGGGTTGACCCAGTACTTC. Residues: CASRGTGLTQYF.

By share, this clonotype counts as medium-sized. The chain joins TRBV20-1 to TRBJ2-3, with D perhaps being TRBD1 or TRBD2 (6 bases each). The CDR3 extends over 14 amino acids. Germline lookup yields CDR1 DFQATT and CDR2 SNEGSKA (reference sequence). V was cut by 3 bases and J by 2 bases, with 12 bases left in between. The CDR3 reads CSASVGGDTDTQYF. CDR3 in DNA: TGCAGTGCTAGTGTGGGGGGCGACACAGATACGCAGTATTTT.

This clonotype has only a few counts. The chain uses TRBV14 and TRBJ1-1; D ambiguous. Germline V CDR1 and CDR2: SGHDN, FVKESK. This CDR3 region has 14 residues. With 1 base removed from V and 1 base from J, the gap between germline ends came to 7 bases. The CDR3 region is CASSQGGQNTEAFF. In DNA, the CDR3 is TGTGCCAGCAGCCAAGGCGGGCAGAACACTGAAGCTTTCTTT.

The chain links TRBV7-3 to TRBJ2-5, with TRBD2 matching 11 bases. V shed 5 bases and J 5 bases; nucleotides not matched to a gene: 7. The CDR3 runs to 15 residues. CDR1 is SGHTA, CDR2 FQGTGA, per germline. Written as DNA, the CDR3 is TGTGCCAGCAGCCGCGCGACTAGCGGGGAGGAGACCCAGTACTTC. Its protein is CASSRATSGEETQYF.

V and J are TRBV12-3 or TRBV12-4 and TRBJ2-1; 8 bases fit TRBD1. The CDR3 has 15 residues. The trim removed 2 bases at V and 3 bases at J, leaving 3 bases unmatched. CDR3 region: CASSLIQGGYNEQFF. CDR3 sequence (DNA): TGTGCCAGCAGTTTAATACAGGGGGGCTACAATGAGCAGTTCTTC.

By share, this clonotype counts as medium-sized. The genes are TRBV20-1 and TRBJ1-3, with D unresolved. V was shortened by 6 bases and J by 2 bases, with 14 bases between the two germline ends. The CDR3 runs 14 residues. The germline V gene has CDR1 DFQATT and CDR2 SNEGSKA (reference sequence). The chain's CDR3 is CSAVLKRAGNTIYF. The CDR3 nucleotides read TGCAGTGCCGTCCTAAAACGCGCTGGAAACACCATATATTTT.

The rearrangement joins TRBV12-3 or TRBV12-4 to TRBJ2-5, with D unresolved. This CDR3 has 18 residues. Trimming took off 5 bases at V and 14 bases at J, with 36 bases between the two ends. CDR3 nucleotide sequence: TGTGCCAGCAGTCCCCTCAGGTCCCTAGGACCCAAGGAGAGACCCACCTACTTC. Encoded protein: CASSPLRSLGPKERPTYF.

This clonotype was recorded at least ten times. This sequence joins TRBV4-1 and TRBJ1-2, with no clear D. This CDR3 spans 13 amino acids. V was cut by 0 bases and J by 4 bases, with 6 bases left in between. Germline values: CDR1 MGHRA, CDR2 YSYEKL. CDR3 sequence: CASSQDLAYGYTF. The CDR3 DNA reads TGCGCCAGCAGCCAAGATTTGGCCTATGGCTACACCTTC.

The V call is TRBV5-8, the J call TRBJ2-5, with D possibly being TRBD1 (5 bases). Deletions cut 2 bases from V and 3 bases from J, with 8 bases between. The CDR3 runs 13 residues. CDR1 is SGHTS, CDR2 YDEGEE, per germline. CDR3 sequence reads: CASSLQDEETQYF. The CDR3 nucleotides read TGTGCCAGCAGCTTACAGGACGAAGAGACCCAGTACTTC. The whole variable domain, remainder taken from reference TRBV5-8 and TRBJ2-5, is EAGVTQSPTHLIKTRGQQATLRCSPISGHTSVYWYQQALGLGLQFLLWYDEGEERNRGNFPPRFSGRQFPNYSSELNVNALELEDSALYLCASSLQDEETQYFGPGTRLLVL.

This clonotype was found many times. The chain joins TRBV7-8 to TRBJ2-1, with 12 bases lining up with TRBD2. CDR1 SGHVS and CDR2 FQNEAQ come from the germline V gene. Unmatched junction bases numbered 3, after V lost 5 bases and J lost 4 bases. This CDR3 contains 15 residues. CDR3 sequence: CASSRTSGNYNEQFF. In nucleotides, the CDR3 is TGTGCCAGCAGCCGGACTAGCGGGAATTACAATGAGCAGTTCTTC.

This clonotype was seen repeatedly, ten times or more. The chain employs TRBV11-1 and TRBJ1-1; no definite D call. This CDR3 is 13 amino acids long. Germline lookup yields CDR1 SGHAT and CDR2 FQDESV (reference sequence). V was shortened by 1 base and J by 0 bases, with 3 bases between the two germline ends. CDR3 bases: TGTGCCAGCAGCTTAGAGATGAACACTGAAGCTTTCTTT. This codes for CASSLEMNTEAFF.

This chain joins TRBV5-1 and TRBJ1-6; no clear D. V gave up 1 base and J gave up 10 bases, with 18 bases separating them. Germline V CDR1 and CDR2: SGHRS, YFSETQ. CDR3 size: 16 residues. As DNA, the CDR3 is TGCGCCAGCAGCTTGACCCTTCGCCAGGAAGAATCACCCCTCCACTTT. This translates into CASSLTLRQEESPLHF.

The CDR3: CASSVDGRVGYNEQFF. The CDR3 DNA follows: TGTGCCAGCAGCGTAGATGGAAGGGTTGGGTACAATGAGCAGTTCTTC. The chain couples TRBV9 to TRBJ2-1, with D unresolved. V lost 0 bases, J lost 4 bases, and 14 bases lay in between. This CDR3 comprises 16 residues. The germline V gene encodes CDR1 SGDLS and CDR2 YYNGEE. Together with reference TRBV9 and TRBJ2-1, the CDR3 gives the full variable domain: DSGVTQTPKHLITATGQRVTLRCSPRSGDLSVYWYQQSLDQGLQFLIQYYNGEERAKGNILERFSAQQFPDLHSELNLSSLELGDSALYFCASSVDGRVGYNEQFFGPGTRLTVL.

The chain employs TRBV4-3 and TRBJ2-7; D perhaps matches TRBD1 (6 bases). The germline gives CDR1 LGHNA, CDR2 YSLEER. Trimming left V 0 bases short and J 2 bases short, with 14 bases between. The CDR3 length is 16 residues. CDR3 in DNA: TGCGCCAGCAGCCAAGAAGGACCGGGACAAGCCTACGAGCAGTACTTC. Protein sequence: CASSQEGPGQAYEQYF.

This clonotype was detected ten times or more. The V and J genes are TRBV18 and TRBJ2-7; 9 bases match TRBD1. Germline V gene sequence: CDR1 KGHSH, CDR2 LQKENI. The CDR3 consists of 15 residues. J lost 4 bases, V lost 0 bases, and 4 bases had no gene match. Here the CDR3 reads CASSPPGQGRYEQYF. The CDR3, as DNA: TGTGCCAGCTCACCACCGGGACAGGGCCGGTACGAGCAGTACTTC.

In its sample, this clonotype was seen many times. The chain is built from TRBV20-1 and TRBJ2-2; D is ambiguous. This CDR3 has 15 amino acids. The V end was cut by 0 bases, the J end by 5 bases, with 13 bases between. Germline CDR1 reads DFQATT; CDR2 reads SNEGSKA (reference sequence). The CDR3, as DNA: TGCAGTGCTAGAGATCGGAAGCGATTGACCGGGGAGCTGTTTTTT. This sequence encodes CSARDRKRLTGELFF.

The gene calls are TRBV20-1 and TRBJ2-5, with D tentatively TRBD2 (6 bases). The germline V gene encodes CDR1 DFQATT and CDR2 SNEGSKA (reference sequence). This CDR3 contains 15 residues. V lost 4 bases, J lost 2 bases, and 17 bases lay in between. The DNA for the CDR3 is TGCAGTGCTACCCGGCGGGACTCCTTACAAGAGACCCAGTACTTC. This sequence encodes CSATRRDSLQETQYF.

V gene TRBV7-6 combines with J gene TRBJ1-1; 8 bases agree with TRBD1. V dropped 3 bases and J dropped 5; count of bases not matched to a gene: 2. The CDR3 consists of 13 residues. Per the germline V gene, CDR1 is SGHVS and CDR2 is FNYEAQ. The CDR3 is CASSFGQGTEAFF. The CDR3 DNA reads TGTGCCAGCAGCTTCGGACAGGGAACTGAAGCTTTCTTT.

This clonotype has ten or more counts. The gene calls are TRBV27 and TRBJ1-1, with a weak D call TRBD1 (6 bases). Trimming removed 8 bases from V and 5 bases from J, with 21 bases in between. The CDR3 runs 15 residues. Germline CDR1 reads MNHEY; CDR2 reads SMNVEV (reference sequence). The CDR3 sequence: CASGTTTGSRTEAFF. CDR3 DNA: TGTGCCAGCGGAACTACGACAGGATCTCGAACTGAAGCTTTCTTT.

A note on this clonotype: This clone may be a read error of a much larger clone one base away. J is TRBJ2-5 and V is TRBV6-2 or TRBV6-3, with 9 bases identical to TRBD2. This CDR3 region has 15 residues. Germline-derived CDR1 and CDR2 are MNHEY and SVGEGT. V shed 2 bases, J shed 4 bases, and the junction held 5 bases outside the gene matches. Here the CDR3 reads CASSYGTSSLETQYF. In DNA, the CDR3 is TGTGCCAGCAGTTACGGGACTAGCAGTCTAGAGACCCAGTACTTC.

This clonotype came up a few times. The chain carries TRBV3-1 and TRBJ2-1; the D is unclear. CDR1 and CDR2 from the germline V gene are LGHDT and YNNKEL (reference sequence). The V gene lost 0 bases and the J gene lost 5 bases, with 17 bases spanning the gap. The CDR3 covers 17 residues. CDR3 residues: CASSQDLASAENNEQFF. In DNA form, the CDR3 reads TGTGCCAGCAGCCAAGATTTGGCCTCAGCCGAGAACAATGAGCAGTTCTTC.

This clonotype ranks as medium-sized. V usage is TRBV9 and J usage is TRBJ2-3; no reliable D call. Per the germline V gene, CDR1 is SGDLS and CDR2 is YYNGEE. V lost 0 bases and J lost 5, with 4 bases in between. The CDR3 loop spans 12 amino acids. DNA for the CDR3: TGTGCCAGCAGCGTAGATGTAGATACGCAGTATTTT. It translates to CASSVDVDTQYF.